Following are 14 T cell receptor beta chains from one sample sequenced in a study of cytomegalovirus exposure and HLA in healthy donors. The PCR made use of 60 Vbeta and 13 Jbeta primers. The method was immunoSEQ multiplex PCR; TCRdb's version includes in-frame clones alone and lacks a portion of them. This sample has under 170,000 clones; about four fifths occur once, and the top ten carry around 6.5%. Material for sequencing was PBMCs. The source of these receptors is a man aged 50 to 59 in good health and CMV-seropositive.

This clone was detected only a few times. The gene calls are TRBV6-6 and TRBJ1-1; 11 nucleotides agree with TRBD1. The CDR3 has 16 residues. V lost 6 bases to trimming and J lost 1 base; unmatched junction nucleotides: 7. CDR1 is MNHNY and CDR2 is SVGAGI in the germline V gene (reference sequence). This CDR3 reads CASSLRDRGTNTEAFF. The CDR3 DNA sequence: TGTGCCAGCAGCCTCCGGGACAGGGGGACGAACACTGAAGCTTTCTTT.

The chain couples TRBV21-1 to TRBJ2-2; TRBD1 is the table's D call, not checked against the DNA. TRBV21-1 has pseudogene status. The CDR3 consists of 22 residues. CDR3 sequence: CASSKDVSRDRGLWRATGELFF. The CDR3 region has the DNA TGTGCCAGCAGCAAAGACGTATCTAGGGACAGGGGGTTGTGGAGAGCCACCGGGGAGCTGTTTTTT.

This chain joins TRBV6-5 and TRBJ1-1; 7 bases map to TRBD1. Trimming took 5 bases from V and 4 from J; bases not matched to a gene: 10. The CDR3 is 15 residues long. Germline CDR1 is MNHEY and CDR2 is SVGAGI. CDR3 in amino acids: CASSKRTGGSTEAFF. The CDR3 DNA is TGTGCCAGCAGTAAAAGGACAGGCGGTTCCACTGAAGCTTTCTTT.

The rearrangement joins TRBV9 to TRBJ2-7; the match to TRBD2 covers 13 bases. This CDR3 comprises 16 residues. With V trimmed by 3 bases and J by 0 bases, 3 bases remained unmatched. Germline lookup yields CDR1 SGDLS and CDR2 YYNGEE. CDR3 loop: CASSAGLAGHSYEQYF. The CDR3 DNA is TGTGCCAGCAGCGCGGGACTAGCGGGACACTCCTACGAGCAGTACTTC.

This chain links TRBV7-9 with TRBJ1-6, with D unresolved. The CDR3 has 15 amino acids. CDR1 is SEHNR and CDR2 is FQNEAQ in the germline V gene (reference sequence). V lost 1 base and J lost 2, with 6 bases in between. CDR3 DNA: TGTGCCAGCAGCTTAGGAGGGACCTATAATTCACCCCTCCACTTT. Its translation: CASSLGGTYNSPLHF.

The V and J genes are TRBV5-1 and TRBJ1-2; possible D gene TRBD1, 6 bases. V gave up 0 bases and J gave up 2 bases, with 8 bases separating them. CDR3 length: 14 residues. Germline CDR1 reads SGHRS; CDR2 reads YFSETQ. CDR3: CASSLGTGNYGYTF. CDR3 sequence (DNA): TGCGCCAGCAGCTTGGGAACAGGGAACTATGGCTACACCTTC.

The chain combines TRBV7-8 with TRBJ1-4, with D maybe TRBD1 (5 bases). From germline, CDR1 is SGHVS and CDR2 FQNEAQ. Trimming took 3 bases from V and 12 from J, leaving 14 bases between them. The CDR3 is 13 residues long. CDR3 amino acids: CASSLNGGRELFF. CDR3 in DNA: TGTGCCAGCAGCTTGAACGGGGGAAGGGAACTGTTTTTT.

J is TRBJ2-5 and V is TRBV5-1; no clear D gene. Germline CDR1 reads SGHRS; CDR2 reads YFSETQ. The germline V and J ends were trimmed by 1 base and 4 bases, with 8 bases remaining between them. CDR3 length equals 13 residues. CDR3 sequence: CASSLFTGETQYF. The DNA for the CDR3 is TGCGCCAGCAGCTTGTTTACGGGAGAGACCCAGTACTTC.

This clone showed up just a few times. The CDR3 protein is CASSESGRKGNEQYF. DNA of the CDR3: TGTGCCAGCAGTGAATCAGGGCGGAAAGGCAACGAGCAGTACTTC. This rearrangement joins TRBV2 to TRBJ2-7, with TRBD1 as a possible D gene (5 bases). The CDR3 is 15 residues long. Germline V CDR1 and CDR2: SNHLY, FYNNEI. Trimming shortened V by 2 bases and J by 5 bases, and 16 bases separated the two germline ends.

The chain links TRBV6-5 to TRBJ2-5, with D hard to call. The J call may be incorrect, as the DNA end agrees better with TRBJ2-7. From germline, CDR1 is MNHEY and CDR2 SVGAGI. This CDR3 contains 13 residues. The CDR3 DNA sequence: TGTGCCAGCAGTTACAGAATTGCCTACGAGCAGTACTTC. Translation: CASSYRIAYEQYF.

V usage is TRBV28 and J usage is TRBJ2-7, with 10 bases that match TRBD2. This CDR3 contains 15 residues. Trimming removed 1 base from V and 3 bases from J; junction bases left unmatched: 3. The germline CDR1 and CDR2 sequences are MDHEN and SYDVKM. CDR3 amino acids: CASSLSTSGLYEQYF. In DNA form, the CDR3 reads TGTGCCAGCAGTTTATCGACTAGCGGGCTCTACGAGCAGTACTTC.

This rearrangement joins TRBV7-9 to TRBJ2-1, with 11 bases that match TRBD2. Looked up from germline, CDR1 is SEHNR and CDR2 is FQNEAQ (reference sequence). CDR3 size: 15 residues. V lost 4 bases, J lost 4 bases, and 3 bases stayed unmatched. The CDR3 DNA follows: TGTGCCAGCAGCTCGGGACTAGCGGATTACAATGAGCAGTTCTTC. Translation gives CASSSGLADYNEQFF.

The rearrangement joins TRBV5-1 to TRBJ2-7, with 12 bases lining up with TRBD2. This CDR3 contains 16 residues. Germline CDR1 reads SGHRS; CDR2 reads YFSETQ. V lost 3 bases, J lost 4 bases, and 8 bases stayed unmatched. The DNA of the CDR3 is TGCGCCAGCAGCTCGGCGATGACTAGCGGGAGTTACGAGCAGTACTTC. Translating it yields CASSSAMTSGSYEQYF.

V and J are TRBV5-1 and TRBJ2-1, with TRBD2 as a possible D gene (6 bases). CDR1 SGHRS and CDR2 YFSETQ come from the germline V gene. The V end was cut by 0 bases, the J end by 3 bases, with 10 bases between. The CDR3 is 15 residues long. The CDR3 region has the DNA TGCGCCAGCAGCTTGGACGGAGGGAACTACAATGAGCAGTTCTTC. Translated, it gives CASSLDGGNYNEQFF.